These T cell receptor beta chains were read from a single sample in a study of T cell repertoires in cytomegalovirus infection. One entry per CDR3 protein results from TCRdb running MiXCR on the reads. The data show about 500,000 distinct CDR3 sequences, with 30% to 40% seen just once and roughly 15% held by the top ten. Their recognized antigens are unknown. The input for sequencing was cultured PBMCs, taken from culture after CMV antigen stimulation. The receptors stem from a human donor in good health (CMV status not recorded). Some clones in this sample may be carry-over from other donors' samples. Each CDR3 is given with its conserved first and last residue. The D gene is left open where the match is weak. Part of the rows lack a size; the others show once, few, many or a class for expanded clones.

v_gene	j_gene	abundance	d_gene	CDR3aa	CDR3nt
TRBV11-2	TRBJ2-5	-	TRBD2	CASSQIDSGSQETQYF	TGTGCCAGCAGCCAGATTGATAGCGGGAGCCAAGAGACCCAGTACTTC
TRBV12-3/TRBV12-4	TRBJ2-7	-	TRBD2	CASRRRRGGNYEQYF	TGTGCCAGCAGGCGAAGGCGGGGGGGAAACTACGAGCAGTACTTC
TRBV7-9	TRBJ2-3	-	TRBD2	CASSSTVLAARTVTQYF	TGTGCCAGCAGCTCCACGGTACTAGCGGCCAGAACAGTTACGCAGTATTTT
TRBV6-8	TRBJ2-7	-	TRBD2	CASSLGLADHEQYF	TGTGCCAGCAGTCTGGGACTAGCGGACCACGAGCAGTACTTC
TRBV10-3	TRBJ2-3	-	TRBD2	CAISDGLAATDTQYF	TGTGCCATCAGTGACGGGCTAGCGGCCACAGATACGCAGTATTTT
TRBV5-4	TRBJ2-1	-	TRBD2	CASSLDGLAGGPDHNEQFF	TGTGCCAGCAGCTTGGATGGCCTAGCGGGAGGGCCTGACCACAATGAGCAGTTCTTC
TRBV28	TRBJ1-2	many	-	CASSLAGQGYGYTF	TGTGCCAGCAGTTTGGCAGGTCAGGGGTATGGCTACACCTTC
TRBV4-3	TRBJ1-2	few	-	CASSQELGPYGYTF	TGCGCCAGCAGCCAAGAGTTGGGTCCTTATGGCTACACCTTC
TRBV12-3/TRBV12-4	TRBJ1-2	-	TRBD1	CASTPTGTGRYGYTF	TGTGCCAGCACCCCTACCGGGACAGGGCGTTATGGCTACACCTTC
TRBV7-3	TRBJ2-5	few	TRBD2	CASSFREGETQYF	TGTGCCAGCAGCTTCCGGGAGGGGGAGACCCAGTACTTC
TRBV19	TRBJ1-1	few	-	CASSIDRQGERDTEAFF	TGTGCCAGTAGTATAGATCGGCAGGGCGAAAGGGACACTGAAGCTTTCTTT
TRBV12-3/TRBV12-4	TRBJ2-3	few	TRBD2	CASSPGLAGVNTQYF	TGTGCCAGCAGTCCGGGACTAGCGGGAGTCAATACGCAGTATTTT
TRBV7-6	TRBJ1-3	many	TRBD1	CASSLEVDRSQGNTIYF	TGTGCCAGCAGCTTAGAAGTGGACAGGAGTCAAGGAAACACCATATATTTT
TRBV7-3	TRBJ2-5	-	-	CASSLERVEETQYF	TGTGCCAGCAGCTTAGAGCGGGTCGAAGAGACCCAGTACTTC
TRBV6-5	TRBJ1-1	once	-	CASSYSGGATAFF	TGTGCCAGCAGTTACTCGGGGGGCGCCACGGCTTTCTTT
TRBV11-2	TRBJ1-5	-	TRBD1	CASSIQGDQPQHF	TGTGCCAGCAGCATACAGGGGGACCAGCCCCAGCATTTT
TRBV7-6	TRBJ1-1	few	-	CASSLGLGRTEAFF	TGTGCCAGCAGCTTAGGTCTGGGGCGGACTGAAGCTTTCTTT
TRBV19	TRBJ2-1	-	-	CASSEAVDNEQFF	TGTGCCAGTAGTGAGGCTGTCGACAATGAGCAGTTCTTC
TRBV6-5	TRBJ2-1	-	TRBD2	CASSYTPGLAMFF	TGTGCCAGCAGTTACACACCCGGACTAGCAATGTTCTTC
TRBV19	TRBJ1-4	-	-	CASTPPLQREKLFF	TGTGCCAGTACCCCCCCTCTGCAGAGAGAAAAACTGTTTTTT
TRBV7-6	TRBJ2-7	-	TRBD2	CASSPASGRDEQYF	TGTGCCAGCAGCCCGGCTAGCGGGAGGGACGAGCAGTACTTC
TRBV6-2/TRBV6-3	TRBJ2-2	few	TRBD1	CASSLTGFPTNTGELFF	TGTGCCAGCAGTTTGACAGGGTTTCCTACGAACACCGGGGAGCTGTTTTTT
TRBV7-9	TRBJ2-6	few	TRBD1	CASSLEPGQGSGANVLTF	TGTGCCAGCAGCTTAGAACCGGGACAGGGGTCCGGGGCCAACGTCCTGACTTTC
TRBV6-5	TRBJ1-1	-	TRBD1	CASIHRGMNTEAFF	TGTGCCAGCATCCACAGGGGAATGAACACTGAAGCTTTCTTT
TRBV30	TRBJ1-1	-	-	CAWKVTSAEAFF	TGTGCCTGGAAGGTTACCAGTGCTGAAGCTTTCTTT
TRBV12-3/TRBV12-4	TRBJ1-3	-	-	CASKLQAPSGNTIYF	TGTGCCAGCAAGCTACAAGCGCCCTCTGGAAACACCATATATTTT
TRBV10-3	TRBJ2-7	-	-	CANRMEPGHEQYF	TGTGCCAACAGGATGGAGCCGGGCCACGAGCAGTACTTC
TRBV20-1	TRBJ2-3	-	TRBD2	CSAPAGTSGGTDTQYF	TGCAGTGCTCCTGCCGGGACTAGCGGGGGCACAGATACGCAGTATTTT
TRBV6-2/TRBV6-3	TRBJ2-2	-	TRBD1	CASGTGLTGELFF	TGTGCCAGCGGGACAGGGCTAACCGGGGAGCTGTTTTTT
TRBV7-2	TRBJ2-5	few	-	CASSLGGSGDDQETQYF	TGTGCCAGCAGCTTAGGTGGGAGCGGAGACGACCAAGAGACCCAGTACTTC
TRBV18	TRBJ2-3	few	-	CASSPLPSTDTQYF	TGTGCCAGCTCACCACTTCCGAGCACAGATACGCAGTATTTT
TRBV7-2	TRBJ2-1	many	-	CASSLASSDSYNEQFF	TGTGCCAGCAGCTTAGCGTCCTCAGACTCCTACAATGAGCAGTTCTTC
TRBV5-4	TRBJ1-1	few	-	CASSLIGAAPFTEAFF	TGTGCCAGCAGCTTGATAGGGGCGGCTCCGTTCACTGAAGCTTTCTTT
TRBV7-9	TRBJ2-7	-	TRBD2	CASSFVGTKTYEQYF	TGTGCCAGCAGCTTTGTCGGGACTAAAACCTACGAGCAGTACTTC
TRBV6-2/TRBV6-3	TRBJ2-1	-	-	CARQLYPARYEQFF	TGTGCCAGACAATTATACCCCGCCAGGTATGAGCAGTTCTTC
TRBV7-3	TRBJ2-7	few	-	CASSLDRDSYEQYF	TGTGCCAGCAGCTTAGACCGGGACTCCTACGAGCAGTACTTC
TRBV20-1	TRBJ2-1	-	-	CSASQPTVYNEQFF	TGCAGTGCTAGTCAACCGACGGTTTACAATGAGCAGTTCTTC
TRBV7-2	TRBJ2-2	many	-	CAIRAANTGELFF	TGTGCCATTCGGGCGGCGAACACCGGGGAGCTGTTTTTT